These 21 T cell receptor beta chains share one sample of origin, sequenced in a study of T cells in Graves' hyperthyroidism and ophthalmopathy. Amplified regions were TCR beta CDR3 sequences from RNA transcripts. HTBI primers were used for first-round RT-PCR of the TCR CDR3. TCRdb fed the multiplex PCR reads into MiXCR, producing one record per CDR3 protein. There are around 620,000 distinct CDR3 sequences in the sample; roughly 16% occur only once, and around 3.9% lies in the top ten. The sample comprised blood. These receptors were obtained from a woman between 25 and 40 years old with Graves' hyperthyroidism.

This clonotype was found a few times. The CDR3 loop reads CASRNSGQGMGEQFF. For the CDR3, the DNA is TGCGCCAGCAGGAACTCGGGACAGGGGATGGGTGAGCAGTTCTTC. V is TRBV5-1 and J is TRBJ2-1; 10 positions match TRBD1. Germline V gives CDR1 SGHRS, CDR2 YFSETQ. CDR3 length: 15 amino acids. V lost 5 bases, J lost 9 bases, and 11 bases stayed unmatched.

This chain joins TRBV6-1 and TRBJ2-2; 8 nucleotides align to TRBD1. The CDR3 has 16 amino acids. Per germline, CDR1 MNHNS and CDR2 SASEGT. Trimming cost V 7 bases and J 3 bases; bases outside gene matches: 10. The DNA for the CDR3 is TGTGCCAGCACCAGAGATAGGACAGGGTACACCGGGGAGCTGTTTTTT. Translating it yields CASTRDRTGYTGELFF.

The chain couples TRBV5-4 to TRBJ1-1; D is possibly TRBD1 (6 bases). The CDR3 spans 14 residues. The V and J ends lost 1 base and 4 bases respectively, with 11 bases between them. Germline V gene lookup returns CDR1 SGHNT and CDR2 YYREEE (reference sequence). The DNA of the CDR3 is TGTGCCAGCAGCTTGAGGGGGGCCAGCACTGAAGCTTTCTTT. Protein product: CASSLRGASTEAFF.

The chain uses TRBV28 and TRBJ1-2, with TRBD1 identical over 7 bases. Germline V gene lookup returns CDR1 MDHEN and CDR2 SYDVKM. The CDR3 sequence is 15 residues long. The V and J ends lost 4 bases and 2 bases, in that order; junction bases with no gene match: 7. CDR3 sequence (DNA): TGTGCCAGCAGTTCCGGGACAGCAAGCAACTATGGCTACACCTTC. It codes for CASSSGTASNYGYTF.

This clonotype occurred a few times. The CDR3 DNA follows: TGTGCCAGCACCTTCGACGGGACGGTTCGTTCACGACAGCCCCAGCATTTT. Its protein is CASTFDGTVRSRQPQHF. The rearrangement joins TRBV6-2 or TRBV6-3 to TRBJ1-5, with D possibly TRBD1 on 5 matching bases. Deletions cut 7 bases from V and 7 bases from J, with 26 bases between. Germline-derived CDR1 and CDR2 are MNHEY and SVGEGT. CDR3 size: 17 residues.

This clonotype was detected many times. The chain recombines TRBV28 with TRBJ1-6; D not certain. V was trimmed by 5 bases and J by 9 bases, leaving 17 bases between them. This CDR3 is built from 15 residues. The germline gives CDR1 MDHEN, CDR2 SYDVKM. CDR3 residues: CASSPVAVSSSPLHF. Written as DNA, the CDR3 is TGTGCCAGCAGTCCTGTGGCAGTTAGCAGTTCACCCCTCCACTTT.

This clonotype occurred many times. This rearrangement joins TRBV28 to TRBJ1-2; D is unresolved. From germline, CDR1 is MDHEN and CDR2 SYDVKM. The V end was cut by 5 bases, the J end by 3 bases, with 10 bases between. This CDR3 is 13 amino acids long. The CDR3: CASSQTVDYGYTF. The CDR3 DNA reads TGTGCCAGCAGTCAGACGGTCGACTATGGCTACACCTTC.

V is TRBV24-1 and J is TRBJ2-1; no clear D. Between the trimmed V and J ends, which lost 3 bases and 0 bases, there was a span of 8 bases. Germline loops: CDR1 KGHDR, CDR2 SFDVKD. The CDR3 loop spans 15 amino acids. In DNA, the CDR3 is TGTGCCACCAGTGATCCTGGCCACTCCTACAATGAGCAGTTCTTC. Translated, it gives CATSDPGHSYNEQFF.

This clonotype was counted many times. This chain connects TRBV28 to TRBJ2-2; no clear D gene. The CDR3 consists of 14 residues. CDR1 and CDR2 (germline): MDHEN, SYDVKM. V was shortened by 2 bases and J by 5 bases, with 9 bases between the two germline ends. The CDR3 DNA reads TGTGCCAGCAGTTTAGGAGTTTTGACCGGGGAGCTGTTTTTT. This codes for CASSLGVLTGELFF.

The chain joins TRBV4-1 to TRBJ1-2; D unresolved. From germline, CDR1 is MGHRA and CDR2 YSYEKL. With 0 bases removed from V and 6 bases from J, the gap between germline ends came to 8 bases. The CDR3 covers 13 residues. CDR3 coding DNA: TGCGCCAGCAGCCAAGACTTGATGAATGGCTACACCTTC. Translation gives CASSQDLMNGYTF.

A few counts support this clonotype. V is TRBV3-1 and J is TRBJ2-7; 7 nucleotides agree with TRBD2. The CDR3 runs to 14 residues. V gave up 4 bases and J gave up 3 bases; unmatched junction bases: 6. Germline-derived CDR1 and CDR2 are LGHDT and YNNKEL (reference sequence). The CDR3 is CASSLNGRYYEQYF. In DNA, the CDR3 is TGTGCCAGCAGCCTTAACGGGAGGTACTACGAGCAGTACTTC.

This clonotype was seen repeatedly, ten times or more. The chain joins TRBV19 to TRBJ1-5, with D perhaps TRBD1 (6 bases). The CDR3 totals 15 residues. V dropped 3 bases and J dropped 6 bases, with 15 bases sitting between them. Germline CDR1 LNHDA, CDR2 SQIVND (reference sequence). CDR3 sequence reads: CASSMARTASQPQHF. DNA of the CDR3: TGTGCCAGTAGTATGGCGCGGACAGCGAGTCAGCCCCAGCATTTT.

The chain recombines TRBV7-9 with TRBJ1-2; a possible D gene is TRBD1 (6 bases). The V end was cut by 3 bases, the J end by 6 bases, with 14 bases between. CDR1 and CDR2 (germline): SEHNR, FQNEAQ (reference sequence). The CDR3 runs 14 residues. The CDR3 sequence: CASSFYQGLNGYTF. CDR3 coding DNA: TGTGCCAGCAGCTTTTACCAGGGGCTCAATGGCTACACCTTC.

In the case of this clonotype: A read error may account for a junction end that differs from germline. Written as DNA, the CDR3 is TGCAGCGTTGAAGATGTAGGGGCCGGAGAGCTGTTTTTT. Encoded protein: CSVEDVGAGELFF. V is TRBV29-1 and J is TRBJ2-2; possibly TRBD1 for D (5 bases). This CDR3 comprises 13 residues. Germline V gene sequence: CDR1 SQVTM, CDR2 ANQGSEA.

The chain has TRBV29-1 and TRBJ2-1; D perhaps matches TRBD2 (5 bases). Germline V gives CDR1 SQVTM, CDR2 ANQGSEA. There are 13 residues in the CDR3. The ends were cut back, 4 bases at V and 1 base at J, with 8 bases in the middle. The CDR3 reads CSVGTSSYNEQFF. DNA of the CDR3: TGCAGCGTTGGCACTAGTTCCTACAATGAGCAGTTCTTC.

This clonotype was detected many times. The CDR3 loop is CASTAYEGSYYEQYF. The CDR3 coding sequence is TGTGCCAGCACCGCCTATGAGGGATCCTACTACGAGCAGTACTTC. This chain links TRBV6-2 or TRBV6-3 with TRBJ2-7; weak D call: TRBD2 (5 bases). Germline V gene sequence: CDR1 MNHEY, CDR2 SVGEGT. The CDR3 totals 15 residues. V gave up 7 bases and J gave up 3 bases, with 19 bases separating them.

V is TRBV6-2 or TRBV6-3 and J is TRBJ1-5; 7 positions match TRBD1. Germline CDR1 reads MNHEY; CDR2 reads SVGEGT. V lost 8 bases, J lost 9 bases, and 10 bases stayed unmatched. This CDR3 comprises 13 residues. The CDR3 here is CASCNAQGWPQHF. The CDR3 DNA reads as TGTGCCAGCTGTAATGCACAGGGGTGGCCCCAGCATTTT.

The gene calls are TRBV24-1 and TRBJ2-1; D not certain. Trimming removed 1 base at V and 1 base at J, with 10 bases between. Looked up from germline, CDR1 is KGHDR and CDR2 is SFDVKD. CDR3 length: 16 residues. DNA for the CDR3: TGTGCCACCAGTGATTTCTTAGCTTCATCCTACAATGAGCAGTTCTTC. Its protein is CATSDFLASSYNEQFF.

As regards this clonotype: With a much larger clone just one base away, this may be a read error. This chain joins TRBV11-2 and TRBJ2-1; 10 bases match TRBD2. The CDR3 has 15 amino acids. The germline V gene encodes CDR1 SGHAT and CDR2 FQNNGV. CDR3 sequence (DNA): TGTGCCAGCAGCTCTGGGACTAGCGCAAACAATGAGCAGCTCTTC. This translates into CASSSGTSANNEQLF.

With regard to this clonotype: At one boundary the junction diverges from the germline segment, which might be a read error. V gene TRBV12-3 or TRBV12-4 combines with J gene TRBJ2-3, with 7 bases matching TRBD2. The CDR3 is 14 residues long. The CDR3 loop reads CASTPGGSTDTRYF. The CDR3 DNA is TGTGCCAGCACCCCGGGAGGAAGCACAGATACGCGGTATTTT.

This clonotype came up many times. This chain links TRBV29-1 with TRBJ2-1; 7 nucleotides agree with TRBD2. Germline values: CDR1 SQVTM, CDR2 ANQGSEA. The trim removed 0 bases at V and 5 bases at J, leaving 7 bases unmatched. This CDR3 has 15 amino acids. The CDR3 loop reads CSVEDPGTINNEQFF. CDR3 DNA sequence: TGCAGCGTTGAAGATCCTGGGACTATAAACAATGAGCAGTTCTTC.